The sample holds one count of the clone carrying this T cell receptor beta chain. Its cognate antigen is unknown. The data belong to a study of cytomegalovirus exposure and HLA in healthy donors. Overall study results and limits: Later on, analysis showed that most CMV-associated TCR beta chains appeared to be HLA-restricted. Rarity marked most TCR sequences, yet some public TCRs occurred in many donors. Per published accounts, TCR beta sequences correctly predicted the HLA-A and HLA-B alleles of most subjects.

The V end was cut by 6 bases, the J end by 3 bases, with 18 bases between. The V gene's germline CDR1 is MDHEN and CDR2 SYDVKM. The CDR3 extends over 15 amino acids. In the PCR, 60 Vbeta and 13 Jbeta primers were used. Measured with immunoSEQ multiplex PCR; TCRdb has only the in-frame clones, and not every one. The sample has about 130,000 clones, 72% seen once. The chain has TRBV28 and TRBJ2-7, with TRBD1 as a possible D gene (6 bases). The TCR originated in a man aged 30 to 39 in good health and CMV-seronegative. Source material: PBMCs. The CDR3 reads CASRGYWTDFYEQYF. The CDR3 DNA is TGTGCCAGCAGAGGCTATTGGACAGACTTCTACGAGCAGTACTTC.